This TCR beta chain was found in a study of CD8+ T cells in alopecia areata. Study context: Tofacitinib was given for 6 to 18 months, then stopped for 6 months.

Whole-study findings and limits: Researchers say the link of baseline CD8+ expansion to response remains uncertain, with one nonresponder.

From germline, CDR1 is MNHNY and CDR2 SVGAGI (reference sequence). Trimming shortened V by 2 bases and J by 8 bases, and 16 bases separated the two germline ends. This CDR3 region has 15 residues. On this clone: Antigen specificity is unknown.

Noted treatment: oral pan-JAK inhibitor, 5-10 mg twice daily. Sequencing used cDNA as its template, made by extracting RNA and reverse transcribing it. Produced via immunoSEQ multiplex PCR; TCRdb's table is partial and in-frame only. Counted here are 200,000 or so clones, 58% occurring once; the ten biggest clones make up roughly 5%. This sample comprised CD4+ T cells sorted from blood, obtained at week 24, from a patient treated with tofacitinib. The receptor was isolated from a human donor with alopecia areata. The V gene is TRBV6-6, the J gene TRBJ2-1, with a weak D call TRBD2 (7 bases). CDR3 amino acids: CASSYPSGGRHEQFF. The CDR3 DNA reads as TGTGCCAGCAGTTACCCCTCCGGGGGGCGTCATGAGCAGTTCTTC.